Sequencing of this T cell receptor beta chain was carried out in a study of cytomegalovirus exposure and HLA in healthy donors. Regarding the study as a whole: Later analysis showed TCR association rates varying by HLA locus, highest for DRB1 and lowest for HLA-C. Reported results showed that the classifier diagnosed cytomegalovirus status with high specificity and sensitivity. Likely technical artifact: a cluster of highly shared sequence variants. Of the V segments, some could not be distinguished, including TRBV6-2 and TRBV6-3, and were excluded.

V was cut by 0 bases and J by 4 bases, with 11 bases left in between. This CDR3 is built from 15 residues. Germline assignment: CDR1 SGHKS and CDR2 YYEKEE (reference sequence). 13 Jbeta primers and 60 Vbeta primers were used for the PCR. TCRdb keeps only in-frame clones here, not all; method: immunoSEQ multiplex PCR. The repertoire holds approximately 59,000 clones, with 65% to 70% as singletons. This clone was recorded a few times. Its antigen is undetermined. This receptor was obtained from a man aged 35 to 55 in good health and CMV-seropositive. The sample taken for sequencing was PBMCs. V usage is TRBV5-5 and J usage is TRBJ1-3, with a weak D call TRBD1 (5 bases). The CDR3 loop is CASSLARAIGNTIYF. The CDR3 DNA reads as TGTGCCAGCAGCTTGGCCAGGGCCATAGGAAACACCATATATTTT. Full variable domain (missing parts from reference TRBV5-5 and TRBJ1-3): DAGVTQSPTHLIKTRGQQVTLRCSPISGHKSVSWYQQVLGQGPQFIFQYYEKEERGRGNFPDRFSARQFPNYSSELNVNALLLGDSALYLCASSLARAIGNTIYFGEGSWLTVV.